This T cell receptor beta chain is from a study of blood T cell repertoires in COVID-19. On the study more broadly: PBMCs, B-cell-depleted T cells, or T cells were the source of the cDNA or gDNA that made up the material.

The germline V gene encodes CDR1 MNHEY and CDR2 SMNVEV (reference sequence). Losses at the gene ends were 2 bases for V and 8 bases for J; bases not matched to a gene: 7. CDR3 size: 15 residues. Study processing details: Nucleated cell counts were estimated from reference gene primer amplification. Clones were sequenced by immunoSEQ multiplex PCR, and TCRdb holds only the in-frame ones, with some missing. The DNA was the basis for D and trimming; V, J and clone size are from that table. The data hold about 58,000 clones, with around 85% observed a single time. Sample: peripheral blood. The TCR was taken from a man in his forties or fifties with active COVID-19. V gene TRBV27 combines with J gene TRBJ2-1, with TRBD1 identical over 9 bases. Here the CDR3 DNA reads TGTGCCAGCAGTTTAAGTGGGACAGGGCTCGATGAGCAGTTCTTC. This encodes CASSLSGTGLDEQFF.